This TCR beta chain stems from a study of blood T cell repertoires in COVID-19 (dated by TCRdb to about 2020). As for the study more broadly: Samples from collaborators originated in the United States, Italy and Spain and spanned both the acute and convalescent phases of COVID-19. The prospective study material was composed of cDNA or gDNA derived from T cells, B-cell-depleted T cells, or PBMCs. Subjects who had been exposed to COVID-19, were actively infected with it, or had recovered from it provided the deeply sampled blood TCRbeta repertoires that made up the dataset. The repertoires were made available in a free public database intended to serve as a resource for research on the immune response to SARS-CoV-2. Samples were obtained from the ongoing ImmuneRACE study (first 160 participants) and from 1,254 subjects provided by 6 global collaborators. A de-identified subject ID, COVID-19 status, age in years and sex were almost always included in the sample metadata. Where HLA class I and class II types were available, the types were taken from metadata supplied by the sample provider, not from assay-based typing.

For CDR1 and CDR2, the germline V gene lists SGHRS and YFSETQ. The CDR3, from cysteine to phenylalanine, totals 16 residues. Only the CDR3 portion is preserved as DNA: 48 bases, with reading frame beginning at the first base. V was cut back by 2 bases and J by 0 bases, leaving a gap of 9 bases between them. Overall results and qualifications from the work: The quantity of clinical and demographic metadata differed by source and by participant and was supplied without curation.

The collaborating institutions used their own protocols to collect whole blood in K2EDTA tubes. Collaborator samples were shipped for TCRbeta analysis as frozen whole blood, isolated PBMCs, or DNA extracted from either sample type. The immunoSEQ Assay, a bias-controlled multiplex PCR, was used to amplify TCRbeta CDR3 regions from genomic DNA. On the study's bioinformatics: The number of nucleated cells in each sample was estimated from the amplification of reference gene primers within the assay. Sequence reads were collapsed and filtered to measure the absolute abundance of every unique TCRbeta CDR3 rearrangement. Productive Simpson clonality was computed per sample as the square root of Simpson's diversity index over productive rearrangements. TCRdb provides this immuneACCESS table in a form limited to in-frame rearrangements. Some clones are lacking; in checked studies, under half of them reflect an unresolved V gene, and why the rest are absent is not known. For V, J and clone size, that table is used; D and trimming come from the DNA. Counted in this sample were just over 80,000 clones; more than 65% of them appeared once. The top ten constitute roughly 20% of the sample.

Note on this clone: Its antigen remains undetermined. No quality values exist for individual bases; no much larger clone is one base distant.

This receptor chain uses TRBV5-1 and TRBJ1-6; the D gene cannot be named for sure. Sequencing was done on a sample of peripheral blood. The clonotype was recovered from an elderly woman with active or convalescent COVID-19. DNA sequence: TGCGCCAGCAGCTTCACACCCAGCTCCTATAATTCACCCCTCCACTTT. This translates into CASSFTPSSYNSPLHF.